The T cell receptor beta chain under discussion was sequenced for a study of radiotherapy plus CTLA-4 blockade in lung cancer. Study overall: Disease control was seen in approximately 31% of patients, objective responses in around 20%.

This CDR3 is 15 amino acids long. Trimming at V came to 2 bases and at J to 8 bases, leaving 6 bases not matched to a gene. Germline loops: CDR1 MNHNS, CDR2 SASEGT. Clones were sequenced by immunoSEQ multiplex PCR, and TCRdb holds only the in-frame ones, with some missing. The repertoire has approximately 98,000 clones, approximately 78% of them found once; the top ten carry 3.4%. Ipilimumab CTLA-4 blockade and focal radiation were given to patients with chemo-refractory metastatic non-small-cell lung cancer. The receptor's source is a human donor with non-small cell lung cancer who had a partial response to radiotherapy plus ipilimumab. The source material was peripheral blood, sampled from a patient treated with radiotherapy plus ipilimumab. The V gene is TRBV6-1, the J gene TRBJ2-1; 10 nucleotides line up with TRBD2. Written as DNA, the CDR3 is TGTGCCAGCAGTGAAATTGGGCTAGCGGGAGATGAGCAGTTCTTC. This gives the protein CASSEIGLAGDEQFF.